This T cell receptor (beta chain) was sequenced in a study of T cell responses to AZD1222 COVID-19 vaccine (dated by TCRdb to the early 2020s). As for the study more broadly: AZD1222 recipients given second doses at about 4 weeks or at about 12 weeks were pooled, since spike-specific TCR depth and breadth were not found to differ between the two schedules. TCR sequencing covered roughly 230 trial participants: around 210 given two doses of AZD1222 and 26 given two doses of MenACWY control vaccine. Trial participants were enrolled by age into subgroups of 18-55, 56-69 and 70-plus years, and 148, 28 and 57 TCR-sequenced participants, respectively, were included in these subgroups.

Including cysteine and phenylalanine, the CDR3 has 15 amino acids. Only the CDR3 DNA is retained, 45 bases long and in frame from the first base. At the junction V is shortened by 0 bases and J by 3 bases; bases outside the gene matches: 3. The germline V gene provides CDR1 SGDLS and CDR2 YYNGEE. Overall results and qualifications from the work: Reportedly, close to half of the unique spike-specific TCRs recognized epitopes lying outside the regions that are mutated in the B.1.351 and B.1.1.7 variants. A significant rise in spike-specific TCR breadth and depth was observed after two AZD1222 doses relative to day 0 and relative to MenACWY recipients. No day 14 peak-response samples were available, so repertoires were characterized only after the peak T cell response. Participants were mostly white British, with more females than males. The authors suggested clonal diversity may have been underestimated. CD4 TCRs associated with the vaccine covered the entire spike protein, and the dominant responses were in regions 160-218 and 743-854. Conclusions about previously exposed vaccinees are limited because only five or six AZD1222 recipients were SARS-CoV-2 seropositive at baseline. The 56-69-year group was small, and its depth increase did not reach significance, likely because of low power.

The CDR3 regions of human TCRbeta chains were analyzed by immunosequencing. Concerning the study's data processing: TCRs in the repertoires were compared against a reference library of SARS-CoV-2-specific TCRs that had been generated with the MIRA antigen-specificity platform. Breadth was defined as the fraction of unique TCRs that were SARS-CoV-2-associated. Depth was defined as the fraction of total T cells that were SARS-CoV-2-associated. Each spike-specific TCR was assigned to its reactive spike region and to a CD4 or CD8 class using the MIRA data. Log10-transformed breadth and depth values were compared by one-way ANOVA with Sidak's multiple comparisons tests. TCRdb re-hosts the immuneACCESS table, in-frame sequences only. Its copies lack some clones; in the studies checked, an unresolved V gene accounts for under half of them, and the cause for the rest is not known. V and J calls and clone size are copied from that table; D and trimming were computed from the DNA. This sample comprises 150,000 or so clones, roughly 90% of them detected only once. The ten largest account for 3% to 3.5% of the sample.

Details on this clone: Which antigen it targets is not known. No quality values exist for individual bases; no much larger clone is one base distant.

Read against the paper, the sample's time point label means: baseline before first vaccination. Vaccinee samples were obtained from the UK trials COV001 and COV002, which included a single-blind randomized controlled phase 2/3 trial of AZD1222 (ChAdOx1 nCoV-19) in healthy adults. Trial participant PBMC samples were collected at day 0 and day 28 after the second dose for TCRbeta chain sequencing. This sequence uses TRBV9 and TRBJ1-1; TRBD1 matches 9 bases in the middle. The sequencing used peripheral blood, collected on day 0 of AZD1222 vaccination. This TCR came from an adult in good health. The DNA sequence is given as TGTGCCAGCAGCGTAGAGGGACAGGGCCACACTGAAGCTTTCTTT. Translation gives CASSVEGQGHTEAFF.